A single sample is the source of the 27 T cell receptor beta chains below, sequenced in a study of T-cell reconstitution after alpha-beta-depleted transplantation in children. For TCRbeta, the library was prepared with unique molecular identifiers. One entry per CDR3 protein results from TCRdb running MiXCR on the PCR reads. The repertoire has over 200,000 distinct CDR3 sequences, around 9.9% of them found once; the top ten carry roughly 27%. The sequencing used PBMCs, collected before TCRalphabeta/CD19-depleted stem cell transplant. The receptor set was obtained from a child under two years old with acute myeloid leukemia, due to receive a stem cell transplant.

This clonotype was detected many times. The chain carries TRBV7-3 and TRBJ1-1, with a possible D match to TRBD1 (6 bases). Trimming left V 2 bases short and J 5 bases short, with 18 bases between. This CDR3 contains 16 residues. Germline V gene sequence: CDR1 SGHTA, CDR2 FQGTGA. This CDR3 is CASSLLGGRVGTEAFF. Written as DNA, the CDR3 is TGTGCCAGCAGCTTATTGGGGGGGCGCGTAGGAACTGAAGCTTTCTTT.

This clonotype was found many times. This rearrangement joins TRBV12-3 or TRBV12-4 to TRBJ2-7; TRBD2 agrees at 8 bases. The CDR3 spans 12 residues. The trim removed 5 bases at V and 7 bases at J, leaving 4 bases unmatched. The CDR3 coding sequence is TGTGCCAGCAGTACCTTAGCGGGGGAGCAGTACTTC. The encoded protein is CASSTLAGEQYF.

This clonotype was found many times. The chain joins TRBV5-1 to TRBJ2-3, with 12 bases lining up with TRBD2. J gave up 2 bases and V 3 bases, and 4 bases lay outside the gene matches. CDR1 is SGHRS and CDR2 is YFSETQ in the germline V gene. The CDR3 is 16 residues long. In DNA, the CDR3 is TGCGCCAGCAGCTCCCTAGCGGGGGGGTTCACAGATACGCAGTATTTT. It encodes CASSSLAGGFTDTQYF. The full variable domain, its missing parts supplied by reference TRBV5-1 and TRBJ2-3, is KAGVTQTPRYLIKTRGQQVTLSCSPISGHRSVSWYQQTPGQGLQFLFEYFSETQRNKGNFPGRFSGRQFSNSRSEMNVSTLELGDSALYLCASSSLAGGFTDTQYFGPGTRLTVL.

This clonotype showed up many times. The J gene is TRBJ1-2, the V gene TRBV27; D is undetermined. Trimming took off 3 bases at V and 1 base at J, with 9 bases between the two ends. This CDR3 is built from 14 residues. Germline V CDR1 and CDR2: MNHEY, SMNVEV (reference sequence). CDR3 DNA sequence: TGTGCCAGCAGTTTTGGGCAGTATAACTATGGCTACACCTTC. Its translation: CASSFGQYNYGYTF.

Many counts were recorded for this clonotype. The CDR3 DNA follows: TGTGCCAGCACCCCCGGACAGGGGATGTGGAATGAGCAGTTCTTC. Translated, it gives CASTPGQGMWNEQFF. The V gene is TRBV5-6, the J gene TRBJ2-1; 9 bases map to TRBD1. The CDR3 loop spans 15 amino acids. The V and J ends lost 6 bases and 7 bases, in that order; junction bases with no gene match: 11. Germline assignment: CDR1 SGHDT and CDR2 YYEEEE.

This clonotype was picked up many times. This sequence joins TRBV5-1 and TRBJ1-2, with 7 bases matching TRBD1. The V and J ends lost 0 bases and 6 bases, in that order; junction bases with no gene match: 2. The CDR3 is made up of 13 amino acids. In germline, CDR1 is SGHRS, CDR2 YFSETQ. CDR3 amino acids: CASSLEGADGYTF. The CDR3 nucleotides read TGCGCCAGCAGCTTGGAGGGGGCGGATGGCTACACCTTC.

This clonotype came up many times. V and J are TRBV5-1 and TRBJ2-1; TRBD2 matches 8 bases. The germline gives CDR1 SGHRS, CDR2 YFSETQ. J gave up 0 bases and V 3 bases, and 5 bases lay outside the gene matches. The CDR3 is 16 residues long. Here the CDR3 reads CASSSGGTLSYNEQFF. CDR3 DNA sequence: TGCGCCAGCAGCTCGGGGGGGACCCTCTCCTACAATGAGCAGTTCTTC.

This chain links TRBV7-2 with TRBJ2-1; 9 bases fit TRBD2. Losses at the gene ends were 2 bases for V and 15 bases for J; bases not matched to a gene: 11. CDR1 SGHTA and CDR2 FQGNSA come from the germline V gene. The CDR3 has 14 residues. The chain's CDR3 is CASSLSGRPHTPFF. CDR3 nucleotide sequence: TGTGCCAGCAGCTTAAGCGGGAGGCCTCATACCCCGTTCTTC.

The CDR3 loop is CASSIGGEDNEKLFF. The CDR3 DNA sequence: TGTGCCAGCAGCATTGGCGGAGAGGATAATGAAAAACTGTTTTTT. The chain uses TRBV5-6 and TRBJ1-4; the D is unclear. The V gene lost 4 bases and the J gene lost 4 bases, with 14 bases spanning the gap. Germline loops: CDR1 SGHDT, CDR2 YYEEEE. The CDR3 totals 15 residues.

This clonotype has a count of ten or more. This chain connects TRBV30 to TRBJ1-5; D unresolved. CDR1 GTSNPN and CDR2 SVGIG come from the germline V gene (reference sequence). The CDR3 length is 13 residues. V was clipped by 2 bases and J by 6 bases, with 11 bases between them. The CDR3 nucleotides read TGTGCCTGGAGTCCCGGGATGGGTCAGCCCCAGCATTTT. Protein: CAWSPGMGQPQHF.

This chain uses TRBV20-1 with TRBJ2-7; 7 nucleotides line up with TRBD2. Trimming cost V 6 bases and J 3 bases; bases outside gene matches: 11. This CDR3 has 14 residues. CDR1 is DFQATT and CDR2 is SNEGSKA in the germline V gene (reference sequence). The CDR3 bases are TGCAGTGCAGAATCCGGGACTAAAGGCTACGAGCAGTACTTC. This codes for CSAESGTKGYEQYF.

There are many counts of this clonotype. The V and J genes are TRBV5-1 and TRBJ2-3; tentative D call: TRBD1 (7 bases). The V end lost 0 bases, the J end lost 3 bases, and 11 bases lay between the germline ends. Germline CDR1 is SGHRS and CDR2 is YFSETQ. The CDR3 totals 15 residues. The CDR3 protein is CASSLARGATDTQYF. Here the CDR3 DNA reads TGCGCCAGCAGCTTGGCCAGGGGGGCGACAGATACGCAGTATTTT.

This clonotype was seen ten or more times. The genes are TRBV4-2 and TRBJ1-5; the D is unclear. CDR3 length: 18 residues. Trimming stripped 0 bases from V and 6 bases from J, with 21 bases between. Per germline, CDR1 LGHNA and CDR2 YNFKEQ. Written as DNA, the CDR3 is TGTGCCAGCAGCCAAGACCCCTTTCACGAGGGATTGGGTCAGCCCCAGCATTTT. Translated: CASSQDPFHEGLGQPQHF.

This clonotype appeared many times. The chain is built from TRBV7-2 and TRBJ1-5; D is unresolved. V shed 3 bases and J shed 7 bases, with 13 bases lying between them. CDR1 and CDR2 (germline): SGHTA, FQGNSA. The CDR3 runs to 14 residues. CDR3 DNA: TGTGCCAGCAGCTTCTCCGCAGTTCCACAGCCCCAGCATTTT. This encodes CASSFSAVPQPQHF. Combining the CDR3 with reference TRBV7-2 and TRBJ1-5 gives the whole variable domain GAGVSQSPSNKVTEKGKDVELRCDPISGHTALYWYRQSLGQGLEFLIYFQGNSAPDKSGLPSDRFSAERTGGSVSTLTIQRTQQEDSAVYLCASSFSAVPQPQHFGDGTRLSIL.

This clonotype came up many times. The CDR3 bases are TGTGCCAGCAGCAGACGGGGTTCCCACGATCAGCCCCAGCATTTT. It is translated as CASSRRGSHDQPQHF. The J gene is TRBJ1-5, the V gene TRBV7-8; D unresolved. CDR3 length: 15 amino acids. V lost 5 bases, J lost 5 bases, and 16 bases lay in between. CDR1 and CDR2 from the germline V gene are SGHVS and FQNEAQ.

This clonotype showed up many times. The genes are TRBV25-1 and TRBJ2-7; D gene uncertain. The CDR3 contains 15 residues. Trimming stripped 3 bases from V and 2 bases from J, with 14 bases between. From germline, CDR1 is MGHDK and CDR2 SYGVNS. This CDR3 is CASSEREDGPYEQYF. CDR3 sequence (DNA): TGTGCCAGCAGTGAGCGCGAGGATGGGCCCTACGAGCAGTACTTC.

A few counts support this clonotype. The V call is TRBV20-1, the J call TRBJ1-2; D remains ambiguous. V was cut by 0 bases and J by 0 bases, with 23 bases left in between. Germline V gene sequence: CDR1 DFQATT, CDR2 SNEGSKA (reference sequence). The CDR3 is 19 residues long. The CDR3 coding sequence is TGCAGTGCTAGAGATCCAACCAGGAGAAGAAGTCCAACTAACTATGGCTACACCTTC. This translates into CSARDPTRRRSPTNYGYTF.

This clonotype was recorded many times. This chain connects TRBV15 to TRBJ2-7; unclear D gene. The CDR3 loop spans 12 amino acids. Between the trimmed V and J ends, which lost 1 base and 2 bases, there was a span of 3 bases. In germline, CDR1 is LNHNV, CDR2 YYDKDF (reference sequence). The CDR3 loop is CATSRATYEQYF. The CDR3, as DNA: TGTGCCACCAGCAGAGCCACCTACGAGCAGTACTTC.

The chain joins TRBV3-1 to TRBJ2-3; D is possibly TRBD2 (6 bases). This CDR3 region has 13 residues. Germline values: CDR1 LGHDT, CDR2 YNNKEL (reference sequence). Trimming removed 7 bases from V and 2 bases from J, with 10 bases in between. CDR3 nucleotide sequence: TGTGCCAGCATTGGCGGGAACACAGATACGCAGTATTTT. Residues: CASIGGNTDTQYF.

This clonotype was counted many times. The V and J genes are TRBV19 and TRBJ1-5; unclear D gene. The CDR3 covers 14 residues. From germline, CDR1 is LNHDA and CDR2 SQIVND (reference sequence). V was cut by 6 bases and J by 3 bases, with 12 bases left in between. CDR3 sequence (DNA): TGTGCCAGTAGCCTGAGACGCTCCAATCAGCCCCAGCATTTT. Translating it yields CASSLRRSNQPQHF.

The sample holds many counts of this clonotype. The rearrangement joins TRBV7-9 to TRBJ2-3, with 12 nucleotides matching TRBD2. The germline gives CDR1 SEHNR, CDR2 FQNEAQ (reference sequence). The V segment lost 4 bases and the J segment 5 bases; nucleotides outside the gene matches: 4. This CDR3 contains 15 residues. DNA of the CDR3: TGTGCCAGCAGCTCCCCGGGACTAGCGGGAGATACGCAGTATTTT. This gives the protein CASSSPGLAGDTQYF.

This clonotype was seen repeatedly, ten times or more. The V and J genes are TRBV20-1 and TRBJ2-3; D may be TRBD2 (5 bases). Looked up from germline, CDR1 is DFQATT and CDR2 is SNEGSKA (reference sequence). Trimming removed 4 bases from V and 4 bases from J, with 9 bases in between. The CDR3 totals 12 residues. The CDR3 region is CSATGRPDTQYF. CDR3 nucleotides: TGCAGTGCTACGGGGAGACCAGATACGCAGTATTTT.

In this sample, this clonotype turned up a few times. The rearrangement uses TRBV10-2 and TRBJ2-3; 7 bases are a match to TRBD2. V was pared by 7 bases and J by 5 bases, with 9 bases of the junction left unmatched. The CDR3 is 14 amino acids. Looked up from germline, CDR1 is WSHSY and CDR2 is SAAADI. The CDR3 coding sequence is TGCGCCAGCACTATCGCGGGAGCAATAGATACGCAGTATTTT. Its protein product is CASTIAGAIDTQYF.

This clonotype came up many times. The chain's CDR3 is CASSRSSTNEKLFF. Written as DNA, the CDR3 is TGTGCCAGCAGCCGGAGCTCAACTAATGAAAAACTGTTTTTT. The chain uses TRBV7-9 and TRBJ1-4; no clear D gene. Trimming left V 5 bases short and J 0 bases short, with 7 bases between. CDR3 length: 14 residues. Germline V gene data show CDR1 as SEHNR and CDR2 as FQNEAQ (reference sequence). Complete variable domain (other parts from reference TRBV7-9 and TRBJ1-4): DTGVSQNPRHKITKRGQNVTFRCDPISEHNRLYWYRQTLGQGPEFLTYFQNEAQLEKSRLLSDRFSAERPKGSFSTLEIQRTEQGDSAMYLCASSRSSTNEKLFFGSGTQLSVL.

At least ten counts were recorded for this clonotype. This sequence joins TRBV4-3 and TRBJ2-3; TRBD1 or TRBD2 may be the D gene (5 bases each). The germline V gene encodes CDR1 LGHNA and CDR2 YSLEER. V gave up 1 base and J gave up 6 bases, with 14 bases separating them. The length of the CDR3 is 15 residues. The DNA of the CDR3 is TGCGCCAGCAGCCAAGGGGGGACGGCGGCGGATACGCAGTATTTT. This sequence encodes CASSQGGTAADTQYF.

This clonotype was observed at least ten times. This chain connects TRBV7-2 to TRBJ2-2, with 7 bases fitting TRBD1. Germline assignment: CDR1 SGHTA and CDR2 FQGNSA. Losses at the gene ends were 5 bases for V and 0 bases for J; bases not matched to a gene: 6. CDR3 size: 16 residues. In DNA form, the CDR3 reads TGTGCCAGCAGCCCGGCGACAGGGACGAACACCGGGGAGCTGTTTTTT. Amino acid sequence: CASSPATGTNTGELFF.

This clonotype was seen ten or more times. The chain is built from TRBV29-1 and TRBJ2-2; D perhaps matches TRBD2 (5 bases). CDR1 SQVTM and CDR2 ANQGSEA come from the germline V gene. There are 15 residues in the CDR3. Between the trimmed V and J ends, which lost 5 bases and 7 bases, there was a span of 20 bases. DNA of the CDR3: TGCAGCGTTCAGGCACCAGGCCGCGAGGGCGGGGAGCTGTTTTTT. Translated: CSVQAPGREGGELFF.